These 19 T cell receptor beta chains were sequenced from one sample in a study of T cells expressing NK-cell markers. TCRdb reprocessed the 5' RACE reads and keeps a single row for each CDR3 protein, giving no DNA. This sample's clone table lists hundreds of thousands of distinct CDR3 sequences. The sequencing sample was made of blood T cells: a sorted CD56 or NKG2C T cell subset, CD4+ or CD8+ T cells, or bulk PBMC T cells (not recorded which). The origin of the receptors is a man aged 18 to 70 in good health.

The V call is TRBV12-3 or TRBV12-4, the J call TRBJ2-3; the TRBD1 assignment by TCRdb is unverifiable without DNA. The CDR3 loop spans 15 amino acids. The CDR3 reads CASSPLGGLTDTQYF.

This chain links TRBV12-3 or TRBV12-4 with TRBJ2-2; the D call from TCRdb, TRBD2, cannot be confirmed without DNA. The CDR3 has 16 residues. The CDR3 reads CASTKWVAGNTGELFF.

The chain has TRBV11-2 and TRBJ2-7. The germline CDR1 and CDR2 sequences are SGHAT and FQNNGV. The CDR3 covers 13 residues. CDR3 sequence: CASSLDPNYEQYF.

The chain links TRBV5-1 to TRBJ1-6; checking the TCRdb D call of TRBD1 is not possible without DNA. This CDR3 contains 16 residues. The germline CDR1 and CDR2 sequences are SGHRS and YFSETQ. The CDR3 sequence is CASSLRRTGDNSPLHF.

CDR3 amino acids: CASSHGGPDTQYF. This chain joins TRBV5-4 and TRBJ2-3; absent DNA, TCRdb's TRBD1 call cannot be checked. Per the germline V gene, CDR1 is SGHNT and CDR2 is YYREEE (reference sequence). The CDR3 runs 13 residues.

The chain carries TRBV6-8 and TRBJ1-5. The CDR3 is made up of 14 amino acids. CDR1 and CDR2 (germline): MNHGY, SAAAGT. CDR3 amino acids: CASGLPRGNQPQHF.

The chain uses TRBV2 and TRBJ1-5. Germline assignment: CDR1 SNHLY and CDR2 FYNNEI. This CDR3 comprises 14 residues. CDR3 residues: CASMLANSNQPQHF. The variable domain in full, completed from reference TRBV2 and TRBJ1-5, reads EPEVTQTPSHQVTQMGQEVILRCVPISNHLYFYWYRQILGQKVEFLVSFYNNEISEKSEIFDDQFSVERPDGSNFTLKIRSTKLEDSAMYFCASMLANSNQPQHFGDGTRLSIL.

The chain employs TRBV5-4 and TRBJ2-2; the D call of TRBD2 rests on TCRdb alone, since no DNA is present to check it. Germline V CDR1 and CDR2: SGHNT, YYREEE (reference sequence). The CDR3 runs 16 residues. The CDR3 region is CASTLFTGSNTGELFF.

V and J are TRBV11-2 and TRBJ2-7. The CDR3 runs to 16 residues. In germline, CDR1 is SGHAT, CDR2 FQNNGV. The CDR3 region is CASSLDRARSSYEQYF.

V usage is TRBV19 and J usage is TRBJ2-1; the D gene TCRdb calls, TRBD2, cannot be checked with no DNA. CDR1 and CDR2 from the germline V gene are LNHDA and SQIVND (reference sequence). CDR3 length equals 17 residues. CDR3 loop: CASSARERGSSYNEQFF.

The gene calls are TRBV14 and TRBJ2-1; the D call of TRBD2 rests on TCRdb alone, since no DNA is present to check it. CDR3 length equals 15 residues. CDR1 SGHDN and CDR2 FVKESK come from the germline V gene. This chain's CDR3 is CASSQGGGIYNEQFF.

The chain carries TRBV2 and TRBJ2-4. Germline V gene lookup returns CDR1 SNHLY and CDR2 FYNNEI. The CDR3 length is 15 residues. The CDR3 protein is CASSEDVGTKNIQYF.

The gene calls are TRBV29-1 and TRBJ2-5. This CDR3 region has 12 residues. The germline V gene has CDR1 SQVTM and CDR2 ANQGSEA. CDR3 residues: CSVARDQETQYF.

The J gene is TRBJ1-4, the V gene TRBV12-3 or TRBV12-4; TCRdb lists TRBD1, though no DNA is available to test this call. The CDR3 totals 15 residues. The CDR3 is CASSTRQATNEKLFF.

The chain joins TRBV5-1 to TRBJ2-5; TCRdb's D call of TRBD2 is untestable without DNA. CDR3 length equals 16 residues. Germline CDR1 and CDR2: SGHRS and YFSETQ. CDR3 region: CASSIQKAGGQETQYF.

The chain employs TRBV6-1 and TRBJ1-6. The germline V gene has CDR1 MNHNS and CDR2 SASEGT. The CDR3 sequence is 16 residues long. The CDR3 here is CASSETAGPAGSPLHF.

The V call is TRBV12-3 or TRBV12-4, the J call TRBJ2-1; TCRdb's D gene call, TRBD2, goes unchecked for lack of DNA. There are 16 residues in the CDR3. CDR3 in amino acids: CASSPPGLAGMNEQFF.

The chain joins TRBV7-9 to TRBJ1-2. Germline CDR1 SEHNR, CDR2 FQNEAQ (reference sequence). The CDR3 is 13 residues long. This chain's CDR3 is CASSLYADYGYTF. Based on the CDR3 plus reference TRBV7-9 and TRBJ1-2, the full variable domain is DTGVSQNPRHKITKRGQNVTFRCDPISEHNRLYWYRQTLGQGPEFLTYFQNEAQLEKSRLLSDRFSAERPKGSFSTLEIQRTEQGDSAMYLCASSLYADYGYTFGSGTRLTVV.

The chain employs TRBV12-3 or TRBV12-4 and TRBJ2-1; the D call of TRBD2 rests on TCRdb alone, since no DNA is present to check it. This CDR3 region has 16 residues. The CDR3 sequence is CASIASRDLHFNEQFF.